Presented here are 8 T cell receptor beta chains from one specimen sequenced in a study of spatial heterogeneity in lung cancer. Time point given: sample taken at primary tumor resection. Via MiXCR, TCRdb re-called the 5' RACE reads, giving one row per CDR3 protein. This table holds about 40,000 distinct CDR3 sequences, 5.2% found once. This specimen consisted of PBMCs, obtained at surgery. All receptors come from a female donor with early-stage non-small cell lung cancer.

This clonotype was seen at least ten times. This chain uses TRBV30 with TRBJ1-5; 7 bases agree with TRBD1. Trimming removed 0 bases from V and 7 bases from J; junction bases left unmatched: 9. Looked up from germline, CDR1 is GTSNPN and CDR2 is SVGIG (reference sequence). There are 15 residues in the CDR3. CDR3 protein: CAWSVADRRDQPQHF. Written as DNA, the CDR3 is TGTGCCTGGAGTGTAGCGGACAGGAGGGACCAGCCCCAGCATTTT.

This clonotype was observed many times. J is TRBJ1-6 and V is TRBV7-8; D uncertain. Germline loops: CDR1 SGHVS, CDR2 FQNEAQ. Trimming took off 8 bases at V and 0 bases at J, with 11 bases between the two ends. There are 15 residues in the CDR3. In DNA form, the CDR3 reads TGTGCCAGCGGGGTCGGTATCTCCTATAATTCACCCCTCCACTTT. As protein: CASGVGISYNSPLHF.

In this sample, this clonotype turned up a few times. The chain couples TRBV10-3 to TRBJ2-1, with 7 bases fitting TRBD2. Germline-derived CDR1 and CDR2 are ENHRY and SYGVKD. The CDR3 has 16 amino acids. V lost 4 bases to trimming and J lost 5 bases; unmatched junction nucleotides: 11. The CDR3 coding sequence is TGTGCCATCAGTGGACTCGCCAGCGGGGTCGACAATGAGCAGTTCTTC. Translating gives CAISGLASGVDNEQFF.

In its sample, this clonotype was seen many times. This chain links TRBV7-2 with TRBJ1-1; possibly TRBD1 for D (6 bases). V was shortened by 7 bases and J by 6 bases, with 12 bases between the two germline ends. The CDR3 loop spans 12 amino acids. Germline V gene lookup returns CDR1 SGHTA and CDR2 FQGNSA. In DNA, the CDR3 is TGTGCCAGCACCCCAGGGGTACCTGAAGCTTTCTTT. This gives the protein CASTPGVPEAFF.

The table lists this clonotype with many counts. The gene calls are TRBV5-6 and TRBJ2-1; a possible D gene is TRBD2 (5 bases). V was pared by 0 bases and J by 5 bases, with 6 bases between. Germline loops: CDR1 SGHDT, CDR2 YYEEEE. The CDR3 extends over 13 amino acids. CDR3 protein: CASSLEGDNEQFF. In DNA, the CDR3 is TGTGCCAGCAGCTTGGAGGGAGACAATGAGCAGTTCTTC.

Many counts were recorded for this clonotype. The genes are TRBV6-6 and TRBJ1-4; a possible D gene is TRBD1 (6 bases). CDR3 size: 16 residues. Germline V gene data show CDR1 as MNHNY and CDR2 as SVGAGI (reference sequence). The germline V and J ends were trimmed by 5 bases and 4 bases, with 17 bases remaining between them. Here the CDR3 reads CASSQSQGRVNEKLFF. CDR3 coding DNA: TGTGCCAGCAGTCAAAGCCAGGGGAGGGTTAATGAAAAACTGTTTTTT.

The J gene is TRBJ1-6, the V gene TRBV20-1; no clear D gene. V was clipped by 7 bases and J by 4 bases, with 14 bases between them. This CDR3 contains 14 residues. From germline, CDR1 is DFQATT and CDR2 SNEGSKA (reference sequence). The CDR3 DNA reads TGCAGTGGGACCGGCCCGGTTTATAATTCACCCCTCCACTTT. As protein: CSGTGPVYNSPLHF.

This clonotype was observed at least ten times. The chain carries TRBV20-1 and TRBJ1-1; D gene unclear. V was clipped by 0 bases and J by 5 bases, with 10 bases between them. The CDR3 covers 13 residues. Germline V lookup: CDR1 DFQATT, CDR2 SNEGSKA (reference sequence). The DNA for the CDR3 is TGCAGTGCTAGAGATGTCGGGAGGACTGAAGCTTTCTTT. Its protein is CSARDVGRTEAFF.